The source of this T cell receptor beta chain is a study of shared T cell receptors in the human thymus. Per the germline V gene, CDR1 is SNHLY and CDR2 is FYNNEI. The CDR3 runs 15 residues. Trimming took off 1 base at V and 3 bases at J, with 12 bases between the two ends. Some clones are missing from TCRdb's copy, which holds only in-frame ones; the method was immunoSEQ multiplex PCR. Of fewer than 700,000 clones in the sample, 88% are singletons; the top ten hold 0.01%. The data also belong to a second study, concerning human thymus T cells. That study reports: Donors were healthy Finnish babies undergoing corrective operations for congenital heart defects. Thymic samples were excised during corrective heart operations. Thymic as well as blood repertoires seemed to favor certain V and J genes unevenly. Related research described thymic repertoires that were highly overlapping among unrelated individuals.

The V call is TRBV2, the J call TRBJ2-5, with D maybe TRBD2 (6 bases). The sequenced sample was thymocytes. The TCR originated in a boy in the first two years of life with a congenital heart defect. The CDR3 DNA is TGTGCCAGCAGTGAAGAGGTCGCGGGGAAAGAGACCCAGTACTTC. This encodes CASSEEVAGKETQYF.